This is a list of T cell receptor beta chains from one sample in a study of T cell responses to AZD1222 COVID-19 vaccine. TCRdb keeps only in-frame clones here, not all; method: immunoSEQ multiplex PCR. The sample records about 70,000 clones, about 83% being singletons. The sequenced sample was peripheral blood, obtained on day 0 of AZD1222 vaccination. Receptors originate from an adult in good health. CDR3s include the opening cysteine and the closing phenylalanine or tryptophan. Each record gives: clone size, V gene, J gene, D gene, CDR3 DNA, CDR3 protein. The D gene is left open where the match is weak. Clone size is stated in some rows and not others, as once, few, many or a class when expanded.

>few|TRBV6-2/TRBV6-3|TRBJ2-2|NA
TGTGCCAGCAGTTACTCGTTAGCGCCGCGGACCGGGGAGCTGTTTTTT
CASSYSLAPRTGELFF
>medium-sized|TRBV27|TRBJ2-3|NA
TGTGCCAGCAGTTGGGTCCAAACACCCACAGATACGCAGTATTTT
CASSWVQTPTDTQYF
>NA|TRBV28|TRBJ1-5|NA
TGTGCCAGCAGTTTGTTGCCCCAGAGCAATCAGCCCCAGCATTTT
CASSLLPQSNQPQHF
>NA|TRBV3-1/TRBV3-2|TRBJ2-2|NA
TGTGCCAGCAGCCAAGCGTGGGAGTCCGGGGAGCTGTTTTTT
CASSQAWESGELFF
>NA|TRBV11-1|TRBJ1-1|NA
TGTGCCAGCAGCCACGAATGGGTATTCGCTGAAGCTTTCTTT
CASSHEWVFAEAFF
>NA|TRBV5-1|TRBJ1-6|NA
TGCGCCAGCAGCTTGGATAGCAGTTTTAATTCACCCCTCCACTTT
CASSLDSSFNSPLHF
>NA|TRBV9|TRBJ1-2|TRBD1
TGTGCCAGCAGCGTTACCATGACAGGGATCTATGGCTACACCTTC
CASSVTMTGIYGYTF
>NA|TRBV28|TRBJ1-2|TRBD1
TGTGCCAGCAGACCGACAGGGATGAACTATGGCTACACCTTC
CASRPTGMNYGYTF
>NA|TRBV7-3|TRBJ1-3|NA
TGTGCCAGCAGCCCCACGGGAAGGCCCGGAAACACCATATATTTT
CASSPTGRPGNTIYF
>NA|TRBV9|TRBJ2-3|NA
TGTGCCAGCAGCGCCGACCCGGGGGCAGATACGCAGTATTTT
CASSADPGADTQYF
>NA|TRBV28|TRBJ1-2|NA
TGTGCCAGCAGCTGGGTAGGGGGCTACACCTTC
CASSWVGGYTF
>few|TRBV18|TRBJ1-1|NA
TGTGCCAGCTCACCTAGCGTCCGCGAGAACACTGAAGCTTTCTTT
CASSPSVRENTEAFF
>NA|TRBV9|TRBJ1-5|NA
TGTGCCAGCAGCGTAGAGGGTGACAATCAGCCCCAGCATTTT
CASSVEGDNQPQHF
>few|TRBV5-4|TRBJ1-6|NA
TGTGCCAGCAGCTTGAGTACGGTTAATTCACCCCTCCACTTT
CASSLSTVNSPLHF
>NA|TRBV12-3/TRBV12-4|TRBJ1-2|NA
TGTGCCAGCAGTTTAGAAGGGTTGAGCTACACCTTC
CASSLEGLSYTF
>NA|TRBV10-3|TRBJ2-2|NA
TGTGCCATCAGGAAACAGCAGAACACCGGGGAGCTGTTTTTT
CAIRKQQNTGELFF
>NA|TRBV19|TRBJ1-1|TRBD1
TGTGCCAGCAGCAATAATGAAGGGACAGGGATCGCTGAAGCTTTCTTT
CASSNNEGTGIAEAFF
>NA|TRBV5-4|TRBJ2-5|NA
TGTGCCAGCAGCTCCGCAGGAGAAAGAGAGACCCAGTACTTC
CASSSAGERETQYF
>NA|TRBV5-1|TRBJ1-1|NA
TGCGCCAGCAGCTTGAGGTTTTTGGGCACTGAAGCTTTCTTT
CASSLRFLGTEAFF
>NA|TRBV11-1|TRBJ2-7|TRBD1
TGTGCCAGCACCCCTGGGACAGGGTTGGTCGAGCAGTACTTC
CASTPGTGLVEQYF
>NA|TRBV19|TRBJ2-7|NA
TGTGCCAGTAGTATAGGTCGTGGCGGCTACGAGCAGTACTTC
CASSIGRGGYEQYF
>NA|TRBV7-2|TRBJ1-4|NA
TGTGCCAGCAGCTTAGTAATGCGGTCCAGCGGGGAAAAACTGTTTTTT
CASSLVMRSSGEKLFF
>NA|TRBV7-9|TRBJ1-2|NA
TGTGCCAGCAGCTCGCAGACGTCAAGGGACGGCTACACCTTC
CASSSQTSRDGYTF